This is a list of T cell receptor beta chains from one sample in a study of shared T cell receptors in the human thymus. TCRdb's copy holds only in-frame clones and misses some; the assay was immunoSEQ multiplex PCR. Of some 700,000 clones listed, roughly 88% are singletons. The data were also submitted as part of a second study, on human thymus T cells.

Sequences were obtained from thymocytes. These receptors came from a boy younger than two with a congenital heart defect. Both conserved end residues are part of each CDR3. A D gene is named only where the DNA matches it firmly. Some rows mark clone size as missing; the rest say once, few, many or name a class of expanded clone.

clone size	D gene	V gene	J gene	CDR3 DNA	CDR3 protein
-	TRBD1	TRBV15	TRBJ2-7	TGTGCCACCAGCCTTCACAGGGGGACAGGGGGTCCCTACGAGCAGTACTTC	CATSLHRGTGGPYEQYF
-	-	TRBV10-3	TRBJ1-1	TGTGCCATCAGTGAGACACTAAACACTGAAGCTTTCTTT	CAISETLNTEAFF
-	TRBD2	TRBV5-1	TRBJ2-1	TGCGCCAGCAGCTGGATGATTAGCGGGAGGGCCGGGAATGAGCAGTTCTTC	CASSWMISGRAGNEQFF
-	TRBD2	TRBV4-3	TRBJ2-1	TGCGCCAGCAGCCAAGATCAAAGCGGGAGGCCCAATGAGCAGTTCTTC	CASSQDQSGRPNEQFF
-	-	TRBV6-1	TRBJ2-3	TGTGCCACCCGGAAGTTCTGGGCAAACGTACATACGCAGTATTTT	CATRKFWANVHTQYF
-	-	TRBV11-2	TRBJ2-7	TGTGCCAGCAGCACCCAGCGGTTCTCCTACGAGCAGTACTTC	CASSTQRFSYEQYF
-	TRBD1	TRBV30	TRBJ2-7	TGTGCCTGGAGTCCGGACAGGGGCCTTTACGAGCAGTACTTC	CAWSPDRGLYEQYF
-	TRBD1	TRBV6-6	TRBJ1-2	TGTGCCAGCAGTTACGAACCGGCCGGGACAGGGGGTGTCTACACCTTC	CASSYEPAGTGGVYTF
once	-	TRBV9	TRBJ2-3	TGTGCCAGCAGCGTAGAAGGAAAGGGGAGGACAGATACGCAGTATTTT	CASSVEGKGRTDTQYF
-	TRBD1	TRBV28	TRBJ1-1	TGTGCCAGCAGGATCCTTGGGACAGCCATCATGAACACTGAAGCTTTCTTT	CASRILGTAIMNTEAFF
-	TRBD2	TRBV4-3	TRBJ2-2	TGCGCCAGCAGCCAAGAAATTAGCGGGAGGCCCACCGGGGAGCTGTTTTTT	CASSQEISGRPTGELFF
-	-	TRBV14	TRBJ1-2	TGTGCCAGCAGCCGCCACGGCCAGGGGAACTATGGCTACACCTTC	CASSRHGQGNYGYTF
-	TRBD1	TRBV5-6	TRBJ1-1	TGTGCCAGCAGCTCCCGGGACAGCCTGAACACTGAAGCTTTCTTT	CASSSRDSLNTEAFF
-	-	TRBV7-2	TRBJ2-3	TGTGCCAGCAGCTTAGATACAGTACCCCCGGATACGCAGTATTTT	CASSLDTVPPDTQYF
once	TRBD1	TRBV30	TRBJ2-7	TGTGCCTGGAGTGGCGGCCTGGGACAGGTCGACTTC	CAWSGGLGQVDF
-	-	TRBV6-1	TRBJ1-4	TGTGCCAGCAGGGCAGGAAGGGAAAAACTGTTTTTT	CASRAGREKLFF
few	-	TRBV25-1	TRBJ2-7	TGTGCCAGCAGCGCTTCAACAGGGCCGAGCTACGAGCAGTACTTC	CASSASTGPSYEQYF
-	-	TRBV4-3	TRBJ1-1	TGCGCCAGCAGCCAAGATGAAGCAGGGATGAACACTGAAGCTTTCTTT	CASSQDEAGMNTEAFF
-	TRBD2	TRBV14	TRBJ2-7	TGTGCCAGCACCCCCGGGACTAGCGAATCCTACGAGCAGTACTTC	CASTPGTSESYEQYF
-	-	TRBV4-3	TRBJ2-2	TGCGCCAGCAGCCACCGACAGGAGTCCGACCCACATCACACCGGGGAGCTGTTTTTT	CASSHRQESDPHHTGELFF
-	TRBD1	TRBV6-1	TRBJ1-2	TGTGCCAGCAGTGAAGGGACAGGGATAAACTATGGCTACACCTTC	CASSEGTGINYGYTF
-	-	TRBV7-2	TRBJ2-7	TGTGCCAGCAGAGCTCCCTTTGGGGCCGATAGCTCCTACGAGCAGTACTTC	CASRAPFGADSSYEQYF
-	-	TRBV6-5	TRBJ2-7	TGTGCCAGCAGTTCGGGACTGGGGTACGAGCAGTACTTC	CASSSGLGYEQYF